One sample yielded the 23 T cell receptor beta chains listed below, sequenced in a study of blood T cell repertoires in COVID-19. TCRdb keeps only in-frame clones here, not all; method: immunoSEQ multiplex PCR. The table records 70,000 or so clones, about 80% of them present only once. Specimen: peripheral blood. Source of these receptors: a woman in her seventies with acute or convalescent COVID-19.

This clone has just one count. V is TRBV7-9 and J is TRBJ1-2, with D possibly matching TRBD1 (6 bases). The CDR3 consists of 14 residues. Germline V gene sequence: CDR1 SEHNR, CDR2 FQNEAQ (reference sequence). Trimming removed 5 bases at V and 7 bases at J, with 17 bases between. CDR3 residues: CASSGAWGQGGYTF. The CDR3 DNA reads TGTGCCAGCAGCGGGGCGTGGGGGCAGGGTGGCTACACCTTC.

This clone was recorded a few times. The rearrangement links TRBV9 to TRBJ2-2, with 9 bases aligning to TRBD2. The CDR3 spans 18 residues. Germline CDR1 SGDLS, CDR2 YYNGEE. V gave up 0 bases and J gave up 1 base; unmatched junction bases: 7. CDR3 DNA: TGTGCCAGCAGCGTAGCGGCTAGCGGGGCACAGAACACCGGGGAGCTGTTTTTT. Amino acid sequence: CASSVAASGAQNTGELFF.

The genes are TRBV5-1 and TRBJ1-4; D gene ambiguous. V lost 6 bases, J lost 3 bases, and 12 bases lay in between. Germline CDR1 and CDR2: SGHRS and YFSETQ. The CDR3 runs to 14 residues. The DNA for the CDR3 is TGCGCCAGCAAGTCGTCACAGTCTAATGAAAAACTGTTTTTT. Translating it yields CASKSSQSNEKLFF.

The chain uses TRBV2 and TRBJ2-1; D gene uncertain. The V end was cut by 5 bases, the J end by 0 bases, with 8 bases between. This CDR3 spans 14 amino acids. Germline V gene lookup returns CDR1 SNHLY and CDR2 FYNNEI. CDR3 amino acids: CASSNYPSYNEQFF. CDR3 in DNA: TGTGCCAGCAGTAACTACCCCTCCTACAATGAGCAGTTCTTC.

The CDR3 DNA reads TGTGCCAGCAGTTTGGCTAGCGGGACCTACGAGCAGTACTTC. Its translation is CASSLASGTYEQYF. The chain has TRBV27 and TRBJ2-7; 9 nucleotides align to TRBD2. Germline V gene sequence: CDR1 MNHEY, CDR2 SMNVEV (reference sequence). Trimming cost V 3 bases and J 2 bases; bases outside gene matches: 2. The length of the CDR3 is 14 residues.

The chain links TRBV6-5 to TRBJ2-2, with a weak D call TRBD2 (6 bases). The V end was cut by 2 bases, the J end by 5 bases, with 9 bases between. The CDR3 has 14 amino acids. CDR1 MNHEY and CDR2 SVGAGI come from the germline V gene. CDR3 sequence (DNA): TGTGCCAGCAGTTACCTCGGGGGTACCGGGGAGCTGTTTTTT. Translating it yields CASSYLGGTGELFF.

This clone occurred once. The chain employs TRBV4-2 and TRBJ2-4; 8 nucleotides match TRBD1. The CDR3 is 16 residues long. Trimming cost V 1 base and J 2 bases; bases outside gene matches: 4. The germline gives CDR1 LGHNA, CDR2 YNFKEQ. CDR3 bases: TGTGCCAGCAGCCAAGCAGGGGGCTCATCCAAAAACATTCAGTACTTC. It translates to CASSQAGGSSKNIQYF.

The chain joins TRBV9 to TRBJ2-2; 13 bases map to TRBD2. The CDR3 has 18 residues. Germline lookup yields CDR1 SGDLS and CDR2 YYNGEE. The ends lost 0 bases at V and 5 bases at J; junction bases unmatched: 7. The chain's CDR3 is CASSVGEGLAGKTGELFF. In DNA, the CDR3 is TGTGCCAGCAGCGTAGGCGAGGGACTAGCGGGGAAGACCGGGGAGCTGTTTTTT.

The V call is TRBV19, the J call TRBJ2-6; D unclear. The CDR3 spans 14 residues. The V gene lost 3 bases and the J gene lost 0 bases, with 3 bases spanning the gap. Germline loops: CDR1 LNHDA, CDR2 SQIVND (reference sequence). This CDR3 reads CASSISSGANVLTF. CDR3 DNA sequence: TGTGCCAGTAGTATCAGCTCTGGGGCCAACGTCCTGACTTTC.

The V call is TRBV24-1, the J call TRBJ2-1; 7 positions match TRBD2. Germline-derived CDR1 and CDR2 are KGHDR and SFDVKD. This CDR3 comprises 18 residues. Trimming cost V 6 bases and J 4 bases; bases outside gene matches: 17. The CDR3 DNA is TGTGCCACCAGTCCTCCGATCGTGCCTAGCGGAGTTTACAATGAGCAGTTCTTC. Protein product: CATSPPIVPSGVYNEQFF.

The table lists this clone with a count of one. The chain uses TRBV6-5 and TRBJ2-7; a weak D match, TRBD2 (5 bases). Germline-derived CDR1 and CDR2 are MNHEY and SVGAGI. CDR3 length equals 14 residues. Trimming removed 7 bases from V and 6 bases from J, with 19 bases in between. CDR3 region: CASTRAGRRAEQYF. In DNA form, the CDR3 reads TGTGCCAGCACTCGGGCAGGCCGGCGGGCCGAGCAGTACTTC.

This chain joins TRBV5-4 and TRBJ2-3; tentative D call: TRBD1 (6 bases). The CDR3 is 15 amino acids. The ends were cut back, 0 bases at V and 1 base at J, with 9 bases in the middle. CDR1 and CDR2 (germline): SGHNT, YYREEE (reference sequence). The CDR3 DNA sequence: TGTGCCAGCAGCTTGGCAGGGGCGGGCACAGATACGCAGTATTTT. Translated: CASSLAGAGTDTQYF. The variable domain in full, completed from reference TRBV5-4 and TRBJ2-3, reads ETGVTQSPTHLIKTRGQQVTLRCSSQSGHNTVSWYQQALGQGPQFIFQYYREEENGRGNFPPRFSGLQFPNYSSELNVNALELDDSALYLCASSLAGAGTDTQYFGPGTRLTVL.

The chain uses TRBV19 and TRBJ2-7; 7 positions match TRBD1. The V gene's germline CDR1 is LNHDA and CDR2 SQIVND (reference sequence). The V gene end was trimmed by 3 bases and the J gene end by 3 bases; junction bases not matched to a gene: 11. The CDR3 is 16 amino acids. The DNA for the CDR3 is TGTGCCAGTAGTATGGGATGGACAGGACCTTACTACGAGCAGTACTTC. Translating it yields CASSMGWTGPYYEQYF.

V gene TRBV19 combines with J gene TRBJ2-1, with TRBD2 identical over 10 bases. Germline V lookup: CDR1 LNHDA, CDR2 SQIVND (reference sequence). CDR3 length: 15 residues. The junction had 10 bases not matched to a gene; V was cut back by 1 base and J by 13 bases. Here the CDR3 reads CASSIAGLAGAKQFF. In DNA, the CDR3 is TGTGCCAGTAGTATAGCCGGCCTAGCGGGAGCGAAACAGTTCTTC.

This clone was counted once. The rearrangement links TRBV20-1 to TRBJ1-2, with 9 bases lining up with TRBD1. The trim removed 3 bases at V and 2 bases at J, leaving 4 bases unmatched. Germline V gene data show CDR1 as DFQATT and CDR2 as SNEGSKA (reference sequence). This CDR3 comprises 14 residues. In DNA, the CDR3 is TGCAGTGCTAGTGAGACAGGGGGGAACTATGGCTACACCTTC. It translates to CSASETGGNYGYTF.

The chain has TRBV5-1 and TRBJ2-7; 7 bases agree with TRBD1. V trimming: 0 bases; J trimming: 3 bases; junction bases outside the gene matches: 6. Germline V gene lookup returns CDR1 SGHRS and CDR2 YFSETQ. CDR3 size: 15 residues. The CDR3: CASSLAGTAIYEQYF. The DNA of the CDR3 is TGCGCCAGCAGCTTGGCTGGGACAGCCATCTACGAGCAGTACTTC.

This clone was detected only once. The chain combines TRBV6-2 or TRBV6-3 with TRBJ1-1, with no clear D. The V and J ends lost 6 bases and 0 bases respectively, with 11 bases between them. Per the germline V gene, CDR1 is MNHEY and CDR2 is SVGEGT. The CDR3 runs to 14 residues. This chain's CDR3 is CASSFTTVNTEAFF. For the CDR3, the DNA is TGTGCCAGCAGCTTCACTACGGTGAACACTGAAGCTTTCTTT.

This chain joins TRBV5-1 and TRBJ2-2, with 10 bases matching TRBD1. The J segment lost 4 bases and the V segment lost 5 bases, leaving 11 bases of the junction unmatched. Per germline, CDR1 SGHRS and CDR2 YFSETQ. The CDR3 has 17 residues. This CDR3 is CASSFQPGQGSTGELFF. The CDR3 DNA reads as TGCGCCAGCAGTTTTCAACCGGGACAGGGGTCCACCGGGGAGCTGTTTTTT.

This chain uses TRBV28 with TRBJ1-1, with TRBD1 identical over 8 bases. The CDR3 length is 14 residues. Trimming at V came to 7 bases and at J to 1 base, leaving 5 bases not matched to a gene. Germline CDR1 is MDHEN and CDR2 is SYDVKM. The CDR3 here is CASIGDRGNTEAFF. CDR3 DNA sequence: TGTGCCAGCATCGGTGACAGGGGGAACACTGAAGCTTTCTTT.

The chain is built from TRBV6-5 and TRBJ2-7; D is perhaps TRBD2 (6 bases). The CDR3 totals 12 residues. CDR1 is MNHEY and CDR2 is SVGAGI in the germline V gene. V dropped 6 bases and J dropped 2 bases, with 8 bases sitting between them. In nucleotides, the CDR3 is TGTGCCAGCAGCAGGACTACCTACGAGCAGTACTTC. Translated, it gives CASSRTTYEQYF.

This clone was counted many times. This chain uses TRBV7-8 with TRBJ1-5; 7 bases align to TRBD1. V shed 5 bases, J shed 6 bases, and the junction held 10 bases outside the gene matches. The CDR3 covers 15 residues. Germline loops: CDR1 SGHVS, CDR2 FQNEAQ. CDR3 in DNA: TGTGCCAGCAGCCCAAAACGGACAGGTCGTCAGCCCCAGCATTTT. Translating gives CASSPKRTGRQPQHF.

There are a few counts of this clone. The J gene is TRBJ1-2, the V gene TRBV3-1 (or the pseudogene TRBV3-2); 8 bases line up with TRBD1. Germline CDR1 is LGHDT and CDR2 is YNNKEL (reference sequence). With 2 bases clipped from V and 5 bases from J, the junction kept 7 bases outside the gene matches. CDR3 length: 15 amino acids. In DNA form, the CDR3 reads TGTGCCAGCAGCCAAACAGGGGGTGTAAGGTATGGCTACACCTTC. Its protein is CASSQTGGVRYGYTF.

The V gene is TRBV10-3, the J gene TRBJ1-1, with D tentatively TRBD1 (5 bases). The germline V and J ends were trimmed by 6 bases and 2 bases, with 10 bases remaining between them. Germline assignment: CDR1 ENHRY and CDR2 SYGVKD. The CDR3 is 13 residues long. CDR3 protein: CAIRGRANTEAFF. The CDR3 region has the DNA TGTGCCATCAGGGGCAGGGCTAACACTGAAGCTTTCTTT.